These T cell receptor beta chains were read from a single sample in a study of PD-L1 blockade in urothelial cancer. The method was immunoSEQ multiplex PCR; TCRdb's version includes in-frame clones alone and lacks a portion of them. The sample gives 45,000 to 50,000 clones, approximately 88% of which show up once; 3.9% is in the top ten. The input for sequencing was PBMCs, taken around atezolizumab (anti-PD-L1) treatment. The source is an elderly man with urothelial cancer. CDR3s include the opening cysteine and the closing phenylalanine or tryptophan. D genes are given only for firm matches. Size is stated for part of the rows, as once, few or many counts, or as a class when the clone is expanded.

j_call d_call v_call clone_size cdr3_nt cdr3_aa
TRBJ1-5 NA TRBV28 NA TGTGCCAGCAGTTCCCCCATCGACTCCCAGCATTTT CASSSPIDSQHF
TRBJ2-5 TRBD2 TRBV10-3 NA TGTGCCACCGGGACTAGCGTTCAAGAGACCCAGTACTTC CATGTSVQETQYF
TRBJ2-4 NA TRBV18 NA TGTGCCAGCTCATCCTCCCTACTAGCTACCAAAAACATTCAGTACTTC CASSSSLLATKNIQYF
TRBJ1-1 TRBD1 TRBV5-1 NA TGCGCCAGCAGCTTGGGGGCCCGGGACAGCACTGAAGCTTTCTTT CASSLGARDSTEAFF
TRBJ2-5 TRBD1 TRBV5-1 few TGCGCCAGCAGCCGTAGGGCCCAGGGGGCGGATGAGACCCAGTACTTC CASSRRAQGADETQYF
TRBJ2-2 NA TRBV6-5 NA TGTGCCAGCTGTCAGACAGGCGTAGGGACCGGGGAGCTGTTTTTT CASCQTGVGTGELFF
TRBJ2-5 TRBD2 TRBV7-9 NA TGTGCCAGCGCACCCACTAGCGGGAGAGAAGAGACCCAGTACTTC CASAPTSGREETQYF
TRBJ2-3 NA TRBV14 NA TGTGCCAGCGGGTCCGGAGCAGATACGCAGTATTTT CASGSGADTQYF
TRBJ1-3 TRBD1 TRBV27 NA TGTGCCAGCAGTCGACAGGGGCTGAGTGGAAACACCATATATTTT CASSRQGLSGNTIYF
TRBJ1-2 NA TRBV4-2 NA TGTGCCAGCAGCCAAGAGTTTCCACACCTCGCCTTC CASSQEFPHLAF
TRBJ2-5 TRBD1 TRBV27 NA TGTGCCAGCAGGACCGGGACAGGGGTCGGGGAGACCCAGTACTTC CASRTGTGVGETQYF
TRBJ1-3 TRBD1 TRBV5-1 once TGCGCCAGCAGCGTCAGGACAGGGGGTCTGGCTGGAAACACCATATATTTT CASSVRTGGLAGNTIYF
TRBJ2-4 NA TRBV19 NA TGTGCCAGTAGTAGGGAAAGCGGGCAGAAAAACATTCAGTACTTC CASSRESGQKNIQYF
TRBJ2-3 NA TRBV7-2 NA TGTGCCAGCAGCTTAGTTGCCGGGAACGGATTTCCGTATTTT CASSLVAGNGFPYF
TRBJ2-1 TRBD2 TRBV4-1 NA TGCGCCAGCAGCCTCGGGCTAGCGGGAGGCACCGACAATGAGCAGTTCTTC CASSLGLAGGTDNEQFF
TRBJ1-2 NA TRBV4-1 NA TGCGCCAGCAGCCCCGTGGAGGGACTTAACTATGGCTACACCTTC CASSPVEGLNYGYTF
TRBJ2-3 TRBD1 TRBV28 NA TGTGCCAGCAGTAGGACAGGGTGGGATACGCAGTATTTT CASSRTGWDTQYF
TRBJ2-1 TRBD2 TRBV7-9 NA TGTGCCAGCAGCTCGGCGGGAGGGCCCGTTGAGCAGTTCTTC CASSSAGGPVEQFF
TRBJ2-7 TRBD2 TRBV15 few TGTGCCACCAGCAGAGGGAGCGGGAGTTACTCCTACGAGCAGTACTTC CATSRGSGSYSYEQYF
TRBJ1-1 TRBD1 TRBV5-6 NA TGTGCCAGCAGCTCTGGACAGGGAACCGCTGAAGCTTTCTTT CASSSGQGTAEAFF
TRBJ2-3 NA TRBV4-1 NA TGCGCCAGCAGCCATTCCCCCCTAAGCACAGATACGCAGTATTTT CASSHSPLSTDTQYF
TRBJ1-3 TRBD1 TRBV27 NA TGTGCCAGCGGGACCCGGGACAGTAAGTTTGGAAACACCATATATTTT CASGTRDSKFGNTIYF
TRBJ2-1 NA TRBV4-3 NA TGCGCCAGCAGCCCGTCGTTCGGAGGCAATGAGCAGTTCTTC CASSPSFGGNEQFF
TRBJ2-3 TRBD1 TRBV5-4 NA TGTGCCAGCAGCTGGCGACAGGGCACATGGGGAGATACGCAGTATTTT CASSWRQGTWGDTQYF
TRBJ1-1 NA TRBV5-1 NA TGCGCCAGCAGCTTGGGGGCCGGGATCGGCGGGGCTGGGGTTGAAGCTTTCTTT CASSLGAGIGGAGVEAFF
TRBJ1-2 NA TRBV4-3 NA TGCGCCAGCAGCCAATCGACAGCGATAAACTATGGCTACACCTTC CASSQSTAINYGYTF
TRBJ2-4 NA TRBV5-1 NA TGCGCCAGCAGCCTGGGGGCGGGAGCCAAAAACATTCAGTACTTC CASSLGAGAKNIQYF
TRBJ2-5 NA TRBV5-1 once TGCGCCAGCAGCTTGAACGGGGATCAAGAGACCCAGTACTTC CASSLNGDQETQYF
TRBJ1-2 NA TRBV6-4 NA TGTGCCAGCAGCGACAGCGGACAGTATGGCTACACCTTC CASSDSGQYGYTF
TRBJ2-7 TRBD1 TRBV19 NA TGTGCCAGTAGTACCGCCGGGACAGGGGAATACGAGCAGTACTTC CASSTAGTGEYEQYF
TRBJ2-1 NA TRBV18 NA TGTGCCAGCTCACCACCGGGGGGAAACTACAATGAGCAGTTCTTC CASSPPGGNYNEQFF
TRBJ1-2 NA TRBV19 NA TGTGCCAGTAGTATAAGTACGGGTGGCTACACCTTC CASSISTGGYTF